This T cell receptor beta chain was documented in a study of T cells after posttransplantation cyclophosphamide. Notes on this clone: Its antigen is not identified.

Busulfan-fludarabine conditioning, marrow transplant, and cyclophosphamide on days +3 and +4 were administered. Germline lookup yields CDR1 SEHNR and CDR2 FQNEAQ (reference sequence). The trim removed 1 base at V and 0 bases at J, leaving 5 bases unmatched. This CDR3 is built from 16 residues. Method: immunoSEQ multiplex PCR; TCRdb's copy keeps in-frame clones and lacks some. The data show over 9,000 clones, approximately 80% seen once. Study results and caveats: Later blood repertoires were often dominated by clones from the donor CD8+ memory compartment. Skin or GI-infiltrating T cells shared few TRB sequences with blood.

The sample here was PBMCs, taken after allogeneic stem cell transplant with posttransplant cyclophosphamide. The V gene is TRBV7-9, the J gene TRBJ1-2; 7 bases match TRBD1. The TCR was taken from a female patient in her 50s who received an allogeneic stem cell transplant from a related donor, was CMV-positive, and had no GVHD. Some T cells may trace back to the graft donor. The CDR3 here is CASSLGRQGPNYGYTF. Written as DNA, the CDR3 is TGTGCCAGCAGCTTAGGACGACAGGGCCCTAACTATGGCTACACCTTC.